This is a list of T cell receptor beta chains from one sample in a study of early T cells in non-severe SARS-CoV-2 infection. TCRdb re-analysed the 5' RACE reads in MiXCR, keeping a single row per CDR3 protein. The table records 59,000 or so distinct CDR3 sequences, around 13% of them present only once. The sequenced sample was whole blood, obtained at baseline. The receptors come from an adult who was a healthcare worker with PCR-confirmed SARS-CoV-2 infection or an uninfected control (not recorded which). CDR3s include the opening cysteine and the closing phenylalanine or tryptophan. D genes are given only for firm matches. For some rows the clone size is stated as once, few or many, or as a class when expanded; others skip it.

clone_size: many
d_call: -
j_call: TRBJ1-1
v_call: TRBV29-1
cdr3_nt: TGCAGCGCCGCGGGACATCCGAACACTGAAGCTTTCTTT
cdr3_aa: CSAAGHPNTEAFF

clone_size: few
d_call: -
j_call: TRBJ1-1
v_call: TRBV6-5
cdr3_nt: TGTGCCAGCAGTCGGAGGAGGGGTGAAGCTTTCTTT
cdr3_aa: CASSRRRGEAFF

clone_size: many
d_call: -
j_call: TRBJ2-5
v_call: TRBV7-2
cdr3_nt: TGTGCCAGCAGCCTCGGGGTGCGAGAGACCCAGTACTTC
cdr3_aa: CASSLGVRETQYF

clone_size: few
d_call: TRBD1
j_call: TRBJ1-6
v_call: TRBV12-5
cdr3_nt: TGTGCTAGTGGTTTCCGGACAGGGCCCACCCTTAATTCACCCCTCCACTTT
cdr3_aa: CASGFRTGPTLNSPLHF

clone_size: -
d_call: -
j_call: TRBJ2-2
v_call: TRBV7-9
cdr3_nt: TGTGCCAGCAGCGAGGTTGGAGGGGGCCCAAACACCGGGGAGCTGTTTTTT
cdr3_aa: CASSEVGGGPNTGELFF

clone_size: many
d_call: TRBD2
j_call: TRBJ2-7
v_call: TRBV20-1
cdr3_nt: TGCAGTGCTAAGTCGGGGGAACTAGCGGGTTTCTCCTACGAGCAGTACTTC
cdr3_aa: CSAKSGELAGFSYEQYF

clone_size: many
d_call: -
j_call: TRBJ1-5
v_call: TRBV21-1
cdr3_nt: TGTGCCAGCAGCAAAGCCTGCTGGACAGGTCGATTTGTAGTTAATCAGCCCCAGCATTTT
cdr3_aa: CASSKACWTGRFVVNQPQHF

clone_size: many
d_call: -
j_call: TRBJ2-7
v_call: TRBV3-1
cdr3_nt: TGTGCCAGCAGCCAAGATTACGAGCAGTACTTC
cdr3_aa: CASSQDYEQYF

clone_size: -
d_call: TRBD2
j_call: TRBJ2-1
v_call: TRBV29-1
cdr3_nt: TGCAGCGCCGTCCGGGGGGGCGATGAGCAGTTCTTC
cdr3_aa: CSAVRGGDEQFF

clone_size: -
d_call: -
j_call: TRBJ2-6
v_call: TRBV4-3
cdr3_nt: TGCGCCAGCAGCCAAGACATTAGCTCTGGGGCCAACGTCCTGACTTTC
cdr3_aa: CASSQDISSGANVLTF

clone_size: -
d_call: -
j_call: TRBJ2-3
v_call: TRBV25-1
cdr3_nt: TGTGCCAGCAGGGAAGGTACGGGACACCCCTCCGATACGCAGTATTTT
cdr3_aa: CASREGTGHPSDTQYF

clone_size: many
d_call: -
j_call: TRBJ2-1
v_call: TRBV7-2
cdr3_nt: TGTGCCAGCAGCTTAACCGGGGGCCATTACAATGAGCAGTTCTTC
cdr3_aa: CASSLTGGHYNEQFF

clone_size: many
d_call: TRBD1
j_call: TRBJ1-1
v_call: TRBV29-1
cdr3_nt: TGCAGCGTTGTAAAGTGGACAGGGCCGATTCTGAACACTGAAGCTTTCTTT
cdr3_aa: CSVVKWTGPILNTEAFF

clone_size: -
d_call: -
j_call: TRBJ2-2
v_call: TRBV18
cdr3_nt: TGTGCCAGCTCACCACATCCAGCGTCGAACACCGGGGAGCTGTTTTTT
cdr3_aa: CASSPHPASNTGELFF

clone_size: medium-sized
d_call: -
j_call: TRBJ2-6
v_call: TRBV6-2/TRBV6-3
cdr3_nt: TGTGCCAGCAGTTACTCACTAGCTGGGGCCAACGTCCTGACTTTC
cdr3_aa: CASSYSLAGANVLTF

clone_size: -
d_call: -
j_call: TRBJ2-5
v_call: TRBV27
cdr3_nt: TGTGCCAGCAGTGGGGGTCAGGCCCAGTACTTC
cdr3_aa: CASSGGQAQYF

clone_size: many
d_call: TRBD1
j_call: TRBJ2-2
v_call: TRBV20-1
cdr3_nt: TGCAGTGCTATAGCAGGGGGAGCCACCGGGGAGCTGTTTTTT
cdr3_aa: CSAIAGGATGELFF

clone_size: -
d_call: -
j_call: TRBJ2-1
v_call: TRBV4-1
cdr3_nt: TGCGCCAGCAGCTTAAGGGGGAGCGACTCCTACAATGAGCAGTTCTTC
cdr3_aa: CASSLRGSDSYNEQFF

clone_size: -
d_call: TRBD1
j_call: TRBJ2-7
v_call: TRBV28
cdr3_nt: TGTGCCAGCAGTTTAATTGACAGGGGATACGAGCAGTACTTC
cdr3_aa: CASSLIDRGYEQYF

clone_size: -
d_call: -
j_call: TRBJ2-6
v_call: TRBV14
cdr3_nt: TGTGCCAGCAGCCAAGCTGGGAGTCTCTCTGGGGCCAACGTCCTGACTTTC
cdr3_aa: CASSQAGSLSGANVLTF

clone_size: many
d_call: -
j_call: TRBJ1-5
v_call: TRBV5-6
cdr3_nt: TGTGCCAGCAGCTATGACGGGGGTAGTCAGCCCCAGCATTTT
cdr3_aa: CASSYDGGSQPQHF

clone_size: -
d_call: -
j_call: TRBJ2-3
v_call: TRBV29-1
cdr3_nt: TGCAGCGTCGATAATCTCGAACGGGAGATTGGTACAGATACGCAGTATTTT
cdr3_aa: CSVDNLEREIGTDTQYF

clone_size: -
d_call: TRBD2
j_call: TRBJ2-2
v_call: TRBV2
cdr3_nt: TGTGCCAGCAGGACTAGCTCCGGCCCCGGGGAGCTGTTTTTT
cdr3_aa: CASRTSSGPGELFF

clone_size: -
d_call: -
j_call: TRBJ2-1
v_call: TRBV28
cdr3_nt: TGTGCCAGCAGTTTAGTCGGTGAGCAGTTCTTC
cdr3_aa: CASSLVGEQFF

clone_size: -
d_call: -
j_call: TRBJ2-1
v_call: TRBV28
cdr3_nt: TGTGCCAGCAGTTTATTCGGCGGAGTCTACAATGAGCAGTTCTTC
cdr3_aa: CASSLFGGVYNEQFF

clone_size: -
d_call: TRBD1
j_call: TRBJ2-7
v_call: TRBV5-1
cdr3_nt: TGCGCCAGCAGAATAGGGACAGCCTACGAGCAGTACTTC
cdr3_aa: CASRIGTAYEQYF

clone_size: -
d_call: -
j_call: TRBJ1-2
v_call: TRBV7-2
cdr3_nt: TGTGCCACCAGCGTCGACAGAAACTATGGCTACACCTTC
cdr3_aa: CATSVDRNYGYTF

clone_size: -
d_call: TRBD1
j_call: TRBJ2-4
v_call: TRBV3-1
cdr3_nt: TGTGTCAGCAGCCATAAGGGACAGGAAAACATTCAGTACTTC
cdr3_aa: CVSSHKGQENIQYF

clone_size: -
d_call: -
j_call: TRBJ1-1
v_call: TRBV12-3/TRBV12-4
cdr3_nt: TGTGCCAACAGTCAACAGATTCTCGACACTGAAGCTTTCTTT
cdr3_aa: CANSQQILDTEAFF

clone_size: -
d_call: -
j_call: TRBJ2-1
v_call: TRBV27
cdr3_nt: TGTGCCAGTTACAGGGCTCGCAATGAGCAGTTCTTC
cdr3_aa: CASYRARNEQFF

clone_size: few
d_call: -
j_call: TRBJ2-1
v_call: TRBV30
cdr3_nt: TGTGCCTATAAGGGGACTCCCTACAATGAGCAGTTCTTC
cdr3_aa: CAYKGTPYNEQFF

clone_size: -
d_call: -
j_call: TRBJ1-5
v_call: TRBV5-1
cdr3_nt: TGCGCCAGCAGCTTGGAGAGCGGGGGTCAGCCCCAGCATTTT
cdr3_aa: CASSLESGGQPQHF

clone_size: few
d_call: TRBD2
j_call: TRBJ2-1
v_call: TRBV20-1
cdr3_nt: TGCAGTGCTAGAGACCCCAGGACTAGCGGGATGGATTACAATGAGCAGTTCTTC
cdr3_aa: CSARDPRTSGMDYNEQFF

clone_size: -
d_call: -
j_call: TRBJ2-5
v_call: TRBV11-2
cdr3_nt: TGTGCCAGCAGCTTAGAGAGGGGGACCCAGTACTTC
cdr3_aa: CASSLERGTQYF

clone_size: -
d_call: -
j_call: TRBJ2-7
v_call: TRBV5-1
cdr3_nt: TGCGCCAGCAGCTTGGGTGGCACCCTGGGGAGTGAGCAGTACTTC
cdr3_aa: CASSLGGTLGSEQYF

clone_size: few
d_call: -
j_call: TRBJ1-1
v_call: TRBV7-2
cdr3_nt: TGTGCCAGCAGCTTAAGGTTGATGAACACTGAAGCTTTCTTT
cdr3_aa: CASSLRLMNTEAFF

clone_size: many
d_call: -
j_call: TRBJ2-7
v_call: TRBV21-1
cdr3_nt: TGTGCCAGCAGCAAAGCGCGGGGTAGAGCGATCGAGCAGTACTTC
cdr3_aa: CASSKARGRAIEQYF

clone_size: -
d_call: -
j_call: TRBJ2-6
v_call: TRBV11-2
cdr3_nt: TGTGCCAGCACCGCACTACGAGGGGCCAACGTCCTGACTTTC
cdr3_aa: CASTALRGANVLTF

clone_size: many
d_call: -
j_call: TRBJ2-1
v_call: TRBV6-1
cdr3_nt: TGTGCCAGCAGAGTCAGAAATGAGCAGTTCTTC
cdr3_aa: CASRVRNEQFF

clone_size: many
d_call: TRBD1
j_call: TRBJ2-7
v_call: TRBV18
cdr3_nt: TGTGCCAGCTCACTATCGGGGACAGGAGGAGATTACGAGCAGTACTTC
cdr3_aa: CASSLSGTGGDYEQYF

clone_size: -
d_call: -
j_call: TRBJ1-1
v_call: TRBV20-1
cdr3_nt: TGCAGTGCTACCTCACCGAACACTGAAGCTTTCTTT
cdr3_aa: CSATSPNTEAFF

clone_size: -
d_call: -
j_call: TRBJ2-3
v_call: TRBV12-3/TRBV12-4
cdr3_nt: TGTGCCAGCAGTTTAAGCGGTGGCAGGGCGTCAGATACGCAGTATTTT
cdr3_aa: CASSLSGGRASDTQYF

clone_size: -
d_call: -
j_call: TRBJ2-7
v_call: TRBV12-3/TRBV12-4
cdr3_nt: TGTGCCAGCAGTTCGCACAGTTCCCTACGAGAGCAGTACTTC
cdr3_aa: CASSSHSSLREQYF

clone_size: -
d_call: -
j_call: TRBJ2-3
v_call: TRBV11-2
cdr3_nt: TGTGCCAGCAGCTTAGTGTTCGAGGGGAGCACAGATACGCAGTATTTT
cdr3_aa: CASSLVFEGSTDTQYF

clone_size: many
d_call: -
j_call: TRBJ1-5
v_call: TRBV28
cdr3_nt: TGTGCCAGCAGTCCCACGGGACACCTTAGCAATCAGCCCCAGCATTTT
cdr3_aa: CASSPTGHLSNQPQHF

clone_size: -
d_call: -
j_call: TRBJ1-1
v_call: TRBV10-1
cdr3_nt: TGCGCCAGCAGTGATCAGGTCGGGGGGAACACTGAAGCTTTCTTT
cdr3_aa: CASSDQVGGNTEAFF

clone_size: few
d_call: TRBD1
j_call: TRBJ2-1
v_call: TRBV5-1
cdr3_nt: TGCGCCAGCAGCTGGGGACAGTACAATGAGCAGTTCTTC
cdr3_aa: CASSWGQYNEQFF

clone_size: -
d_call: -
j_call: TRBJ1-1
v_call: TRBV5-4
cdr3_nt: TGTGCCAGCAGCTTGGGGCTTTCGAACACTGAAGCTTTCTTT
cdr3_aa: CASSLGLSNTEAFF

clone_size: -
d_call: TRBD2
j_call: TRBJ2-3
v_call: TRBV20-1
cdr3_nt: TGCAGTGCTTGGACTAGCGGAAGCACAGATACGCAGTATTTT
cdr3_aa: CSAWTSGSTDTQYF

clone_size: few
d_call: -
j_call: TRBJ2-7
v_call: TRBV6-1
cdr3_nt: TGTGCCAGCAGTGAAGGCCAAATGGGCTTCTACGAGCAGTACTTC
cdr3_aa: CASSEGQMGFYEQYF

clone_size: -
d_call: -
j_call: TRBJ2-5
v_call: TRBV11-2
cdr3_nt: TGTGCCAGCAGCTCCCGGACGGACCGGGAGACCCAGTACTTC
cdr3_aa: CASSSRTDRETQYF

clone_size: few
d_call: -
j_call: TRBJ2-3
v_call: TRBV5-1
cdr3_nt: TGCGCCAGCAGCTTGGGAGGCAGAACAGATACGCAGTATTTT
cdr3_aa: CASSLGGRTDTQYF

clone_size: many
d_call: -
j_call: TRBJ2-2
v_call: TRBV11-2
cdr3_nt: TGTGCCAGCAGCTTAGTAGGAGACACCGGGGAGCTGTTTTTT
cdr3_aa: CASSLVGDTGELFF

clone_size: few
d_call: -
j_call: TRBJ1-4
v_call: TRBV11-2
cdr3_nt: TGTGCCAGCAGCTCCCTGGAGGGGAATGAAAAACTGTTTTTT
cdr3_aa: CASSSLEGNEKLFF

clone_size: few
d_call: TRBD2
j_call: TRBJ2-1
v_call: TRBV7-9
cdr3_nt: TGTGCCAGCAGCTCCGGGACTAGCGGGAGGACCTACAATGAGCAGTTCTTC
cdr3_aa: CASSSGTSGRTYNEQFF

clone_size: -
d_call: -
j_call: TRBJ1-5
v_call: TRBV7-2
cdr3_nt: TGTGCCAGCAGCTTTGACAGCTACAATCAGCCCCAGCATTTT
cdr3_aa: CASSFDSYNQPQHF